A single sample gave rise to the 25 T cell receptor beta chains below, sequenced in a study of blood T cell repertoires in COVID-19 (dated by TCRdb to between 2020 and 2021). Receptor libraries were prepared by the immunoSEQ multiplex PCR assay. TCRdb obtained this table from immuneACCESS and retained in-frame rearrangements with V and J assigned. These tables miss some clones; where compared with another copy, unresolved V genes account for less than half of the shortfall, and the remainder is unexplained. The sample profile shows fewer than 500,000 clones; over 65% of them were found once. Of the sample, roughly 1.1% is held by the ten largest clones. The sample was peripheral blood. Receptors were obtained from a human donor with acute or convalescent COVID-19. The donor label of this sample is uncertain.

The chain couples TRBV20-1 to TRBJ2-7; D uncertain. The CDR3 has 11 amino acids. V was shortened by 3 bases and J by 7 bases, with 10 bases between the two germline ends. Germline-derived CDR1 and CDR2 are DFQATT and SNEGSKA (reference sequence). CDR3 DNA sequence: TGCAGTGCTAGCCGAAGAGAGGAGCAGTACTTC. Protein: CSASRREEQYF.

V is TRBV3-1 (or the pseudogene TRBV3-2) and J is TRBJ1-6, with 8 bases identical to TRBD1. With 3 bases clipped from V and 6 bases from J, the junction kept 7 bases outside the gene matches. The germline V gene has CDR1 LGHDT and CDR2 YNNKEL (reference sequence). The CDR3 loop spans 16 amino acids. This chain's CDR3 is CASSQVGGQGNSPLHF. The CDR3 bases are TGTGCCAGCAGCCAGGTGGGAGGACAGGGTAATTCACCCCTCCACTTT.

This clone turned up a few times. The CDR3 nucleotides are TGTGCCAGCAGCATAAGCAGGGGACAGGGCACTGAAGCTTTCTTT. It specifies CASSISRGQGTEAFF. This chain joins TRBV6-2 or TRBV6-3 and TRBJ1-1; TRBD1 matches at 9 bases. With V trimmed by 6 bases and J by 4 bases, 9 bases remained unmatched. Germline CDR1 reads MNHEY; CDR2 reads SVGEGT. The CDR3 is 15 amino acids.

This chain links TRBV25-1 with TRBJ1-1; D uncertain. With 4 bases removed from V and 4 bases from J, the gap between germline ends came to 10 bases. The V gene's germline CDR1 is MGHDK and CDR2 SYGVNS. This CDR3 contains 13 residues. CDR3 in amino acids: CASSASYTTEAFF. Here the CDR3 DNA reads TGTGCCAGCAGTGCCTCCTATACCACTGAAGCTTTCTTT.

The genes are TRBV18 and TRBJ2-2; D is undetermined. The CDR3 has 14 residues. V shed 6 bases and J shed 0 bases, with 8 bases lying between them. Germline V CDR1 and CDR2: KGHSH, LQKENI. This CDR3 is CASSPVTNTGELFF. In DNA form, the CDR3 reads TGTGCCAGCTCCCCAGTAACGAACACCGGGGAGCTGTTTTTT.

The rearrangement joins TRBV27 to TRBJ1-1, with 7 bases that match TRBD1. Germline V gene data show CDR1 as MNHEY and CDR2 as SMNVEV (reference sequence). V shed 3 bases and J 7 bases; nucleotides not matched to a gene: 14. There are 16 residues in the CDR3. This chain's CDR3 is CASSFLIPTGPSEAFF. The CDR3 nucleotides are TGTGCCAGCAGTTTCTTGATCCCGACAGGGCCAAGTGAAGCTTTCTTT.

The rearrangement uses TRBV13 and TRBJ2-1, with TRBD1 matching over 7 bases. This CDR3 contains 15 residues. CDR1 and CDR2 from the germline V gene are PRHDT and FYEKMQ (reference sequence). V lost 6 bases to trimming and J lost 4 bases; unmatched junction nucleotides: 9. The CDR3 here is CASSPPGQTYNEQFF. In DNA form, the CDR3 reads TGTGCCAGCAGTCCTCCGGGACAGACTTACAATGAGCAGTTCTTC.

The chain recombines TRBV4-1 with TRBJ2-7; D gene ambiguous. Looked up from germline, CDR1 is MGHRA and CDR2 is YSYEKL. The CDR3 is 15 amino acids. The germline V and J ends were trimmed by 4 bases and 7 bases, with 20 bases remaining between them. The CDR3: CASSLSTTLRWEQYF. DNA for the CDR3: TGCGCCAGCAGCCTTTCCACGACCCTGAGGTGGGAGCAGTACTTC.

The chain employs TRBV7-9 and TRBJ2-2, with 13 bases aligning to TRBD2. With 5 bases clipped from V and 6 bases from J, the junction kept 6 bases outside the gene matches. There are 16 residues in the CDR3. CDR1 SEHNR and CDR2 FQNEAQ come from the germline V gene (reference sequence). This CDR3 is CASSPPGLAGSGELFF. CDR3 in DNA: TGTGCCAGCAGCCCTCCGGGACTAGCGGGATCCGGGGAGCTGTTTTTT.

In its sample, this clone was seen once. For the CDR3, the DNA is TGTGCCAGCAGCCGCTTCCAGGGCCACGAGCAGTACTTC. Residues: CASSRFQGHEQYF. The rearrangement links TRBV7-6 to TRBJ2-7; the D gene is possibly TRBD1 (5 bases). The CDR3 sequence is 13 residues long. Germline V gene lookup returns CDR1 SGHVS and CDR2 FNYEAQ. With 5 bases removed from V and 5 bases from J, the gap between germline ends came to 13 bases. Full variable domain (missing parts from reference TRBV7-6 and TRBJ2-7): GAGVSQSPRYKVTKRGQDVALRCDPISGHVSLYWYRQALGQGPEFLTYFNYEAQQDKSGLPNDRFSAERPEGSISTLTIQRTEQRDSAMYRCASSRFQGHEQYFGPGTRLTVT.

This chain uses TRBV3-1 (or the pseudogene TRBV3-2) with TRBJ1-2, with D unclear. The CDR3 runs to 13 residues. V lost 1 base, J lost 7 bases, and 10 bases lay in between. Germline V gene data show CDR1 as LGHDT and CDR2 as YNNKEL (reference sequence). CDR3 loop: CASSQGDMGGYTF. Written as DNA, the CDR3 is TGTGCCAGCAGCCAAGGAGACATGGGTGGCTACACCTTC.

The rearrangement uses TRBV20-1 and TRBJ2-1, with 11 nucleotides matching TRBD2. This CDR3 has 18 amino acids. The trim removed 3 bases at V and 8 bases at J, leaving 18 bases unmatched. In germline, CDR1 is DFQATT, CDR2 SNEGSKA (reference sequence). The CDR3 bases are TGCAGTGCTAGTTCCCAGCTAGCGGGGGGATACGAGGGCGATGAGCAGTTCTTC. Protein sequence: CSASSQLAGGYEGDEQFF.

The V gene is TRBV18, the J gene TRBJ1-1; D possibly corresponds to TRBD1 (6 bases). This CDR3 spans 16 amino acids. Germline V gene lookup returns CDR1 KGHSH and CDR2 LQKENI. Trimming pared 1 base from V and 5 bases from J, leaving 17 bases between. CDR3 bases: TGTGCCAGCTCACCACTCATACAGGGTGGTAGGACTGAAGCTTTCTTT. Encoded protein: CASSPLIQGGRTEAFF.

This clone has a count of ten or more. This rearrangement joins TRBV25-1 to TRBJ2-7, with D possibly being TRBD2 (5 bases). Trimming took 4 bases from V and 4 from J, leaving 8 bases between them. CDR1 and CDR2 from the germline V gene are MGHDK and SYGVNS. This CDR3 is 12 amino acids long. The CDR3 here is CASSGTQYEQYF. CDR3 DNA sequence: TGTGCCAGCAGTGGGACTCAGTACGAGCAGTACTTC.

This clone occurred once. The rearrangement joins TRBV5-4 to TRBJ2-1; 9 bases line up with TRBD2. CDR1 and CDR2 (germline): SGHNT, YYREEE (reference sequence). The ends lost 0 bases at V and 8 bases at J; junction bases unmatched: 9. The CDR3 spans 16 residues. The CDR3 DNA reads TGTGCCAGCAGCTTGGGCTTCGCGGGGGGGCTCGATGAGCAGTTCTTC. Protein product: CASSLGFAGGLDEQFF.

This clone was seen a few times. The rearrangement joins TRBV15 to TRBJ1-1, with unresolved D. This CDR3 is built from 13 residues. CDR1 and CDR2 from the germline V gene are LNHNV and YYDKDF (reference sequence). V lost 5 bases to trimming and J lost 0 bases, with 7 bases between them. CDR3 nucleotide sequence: TGTGCCACCAGCCGGACTCTGAACACTGAAGCTTTCTTT. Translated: CATSRTLNTEAFF.

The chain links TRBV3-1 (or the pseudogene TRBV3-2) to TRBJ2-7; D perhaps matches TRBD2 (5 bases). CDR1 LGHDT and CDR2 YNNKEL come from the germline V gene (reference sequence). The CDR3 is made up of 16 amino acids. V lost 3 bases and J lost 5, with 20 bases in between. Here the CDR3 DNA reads TGTGCCAGCAGCCATCGTCCGAGCGGAACCTGGGACGAGCAGTACTTC. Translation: CASSHRPSGTWDEQYF.

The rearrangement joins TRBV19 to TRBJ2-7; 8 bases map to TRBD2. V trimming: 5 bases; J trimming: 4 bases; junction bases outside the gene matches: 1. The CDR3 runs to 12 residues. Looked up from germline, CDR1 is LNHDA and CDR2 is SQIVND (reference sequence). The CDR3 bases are TGTGCCAGTAGTCGGGGGGGTTACGAGCAGTACTTC. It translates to CASSRGGYEQYF.

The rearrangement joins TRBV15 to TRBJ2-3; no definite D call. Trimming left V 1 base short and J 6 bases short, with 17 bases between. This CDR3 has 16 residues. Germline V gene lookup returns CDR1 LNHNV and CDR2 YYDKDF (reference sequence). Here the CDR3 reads CATSRGGVSYGDTQYF. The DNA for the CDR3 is TGTGCCACCAGCAGAGGCGGCGTGTCGTATGGGGATACGCAGTATTTT.

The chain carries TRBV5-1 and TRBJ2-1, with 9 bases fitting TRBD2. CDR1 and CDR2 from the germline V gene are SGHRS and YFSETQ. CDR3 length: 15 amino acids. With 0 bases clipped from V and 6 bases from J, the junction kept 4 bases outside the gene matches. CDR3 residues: CASSLVAGGFNEQFF. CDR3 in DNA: TGCGCCAGCAGCTTGGTGGCGGGGGGGTTCAATGAGCAGTTCTTC.

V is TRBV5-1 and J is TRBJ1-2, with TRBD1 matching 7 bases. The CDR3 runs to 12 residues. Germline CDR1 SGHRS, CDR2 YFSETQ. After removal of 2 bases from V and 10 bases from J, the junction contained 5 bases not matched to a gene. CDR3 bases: TGCGCCAGCAGCTTACAGGGGACCGACTACACCTTC. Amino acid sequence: CASSLQGTDYTF.

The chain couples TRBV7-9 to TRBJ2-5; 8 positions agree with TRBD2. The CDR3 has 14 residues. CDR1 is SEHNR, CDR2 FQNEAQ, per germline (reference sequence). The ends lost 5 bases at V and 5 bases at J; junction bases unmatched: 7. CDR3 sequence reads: CASSPREGWETQYF. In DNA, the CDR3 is TGTGCCAGCAGCCCCCGGGAGGGTTGGGAGACCCAGTACTTC.

The CDR3 coding sequence is TGTGCCAGCAGCAGGGACTATGGGGGGTCTGAGCAGTTCTTC. Translated, it gives CASSRDYGGSEQFF. The chain links TRBV6-5 to TRBJ2-1, with 7 bases fitting TRBD2. J lost 9 bases, V lost 6 bases, and 11 bases had no gene match. The CDR3 runs 14 residues. Germline loops: CDR1 MNHEY, CDR2 SVGAGI.

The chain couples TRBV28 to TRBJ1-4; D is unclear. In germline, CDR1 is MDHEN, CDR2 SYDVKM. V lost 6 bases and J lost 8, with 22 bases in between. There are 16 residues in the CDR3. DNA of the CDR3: TGTGCCAGCAGGCGCCGCCGGACTGCGGGAGGGGAAAAACTGTTTTTT. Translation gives CASRRRRTAGGEKLFF.

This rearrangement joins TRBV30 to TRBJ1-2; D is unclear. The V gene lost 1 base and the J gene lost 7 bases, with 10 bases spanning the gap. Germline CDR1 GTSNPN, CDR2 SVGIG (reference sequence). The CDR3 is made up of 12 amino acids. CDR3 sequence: CAWSGYSGGYTF. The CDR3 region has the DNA TGTGCCTGGAGTGGCTATTCCGGTGGCTACACCTTC. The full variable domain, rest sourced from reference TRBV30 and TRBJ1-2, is SQTIHQWPATLVQPVGSPLSLECTVEGTSNPNLYWYRQAAGRGLQLLFYSVGIGQISSEVPQNLSASRPQDRQFILSSKKLLLSDSGFYLCAWSGYSGGYTFGSGTRLTVV.